This entry lists 2 T cell receptor beta chains sequenced from one sample in a study of T-cell memory formation after mild COVID-19. One entry per CDR3 protein, called by TCRdb with MiXCR from the 5' RACE reads. The sample has some 270,000 distinct CDR3 sequences; just over 15% are singletons. Sequenced input: PBMCs or a T cell subset sorted from them (not recorded which). Source of these receptors: an adult woman who had mild COVID-19 (a few samples of this study predate the infection). Cell type and time point are not known.

This clonotype has a handful of counts. The rearrangement uses TRBV6-6 and TRBJ2-7, with D possibly TRBD1 on 5 matching bases. CDR3 length: 13 residues. The V gene lost 6 bases and the J gene lost 8 bases, with 17 bases spanning the gap. The germline gives CDR1 MNHNY, CDR2 SVGAGI (reference sequence). The CDR3 loop is CASRMDRQRQQYF. The DNA of the CDR3 is TGTGCCAGCAGGATGGACCGACAGCGTCAGCAGTACTTC.

The table lists this clonotype with a few counts. The V gene is TRBV6-2 or TRBV6-3, the J gene TRBJ1-6; the D gene is possibly TRBD1 (6 bases). CDR1 and CDR2 from the germline V gene are MNHEY and SVGEGT. CDR3 length: 12 amino acids. In nucleotides, the CDR3 is TGTGCTAGCGGACAGACAAATTCACCCCTCCACTTT. Its translation: CASGQTNSPLHF.